This T cell receptor beta chain was obtained from a study of blood T cell repertoires in COVID-19. Trimming shortened V by 6 bases and J by 1 base, and 13 bases separated the two germline ends. Germline values: CDR1 MNHNY, CDR2 SVGAGI (reference sequence). This CDR3 has 16 residues. Some clones are missing from TCRdb's copy, which holds only in-frame ones; the method was immunoSEQ multiplex PCR. The sample shows some 290,000 clones, roughly 90% of them seen only once. The sequenced material came from peripheral blood. The chain joins TRBV6-6 to TRBJ1-6; a possible D gene is TRBD1 (5 bases). The clonotype comes from a woman between 25 and 40 years old with COVID-19, enrolled during active disease. The CDR3 here is CASRGGEASYNSPLHF. The CDR3 DNA reads TGTGCCAGCAGGGGGGGAGAGGCTTCCTATAATTCACCCCTCCACTTT.